The clone carrying this T cell receptor (beta chain) was recorded at least ten times. These data originate in a study of T-cell reconstitution after alpha-beta-depleted transplantation in children. Unique molecular identifiers were used in preparing the TCRbeta library. TCRdb re-analysed the PCR reads in MiXCR, keeping a single row per CDR3 protein. The sample has more than 400,000 distinct CDR3 sequences, about an eighth seen once. Germline loops: CDR1 MDHEN, CDR2 SYDVKM. There are 14 residues in the CDR3. Trimming removed 6 bases at V and 2 bases at J, with 11 bases between. The clonotype was recovered from a female patient between 2 and 15 years old who had a stem cell transplant for aplastic anemia, so the T cells may come from the graft donor. The specimen comprised PBMCs, mostly from graft donor cells, sampled 180 days after TCRalphabeta/CD19-depleted stem cell transplant. V gene TRBV28 combines with J gene TRBJ1-5; possibly TRBD1 for D (6 bases). DNA for the CDR3: TGTGCCAGCAGGCAGGGGATGGGCAATCAGCCCCAGCATTTT. Its translation: CASRQGMGNQPQHF.